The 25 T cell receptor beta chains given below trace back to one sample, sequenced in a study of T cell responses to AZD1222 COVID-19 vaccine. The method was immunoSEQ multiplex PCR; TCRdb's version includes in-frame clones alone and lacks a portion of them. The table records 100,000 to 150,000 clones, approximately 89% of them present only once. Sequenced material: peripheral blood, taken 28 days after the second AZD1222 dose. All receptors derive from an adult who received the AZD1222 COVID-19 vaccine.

The CDR3 is CASSTLAGGYEQFF. CDR3 coding DNA: TGTGCCAGTAGTACTCTAGCGGGGGGTTATGAGCAGTTCTTC. The V call is TRBV19, the J call TRBJ2-1; 11 bases match TRBD2. V lost 4 bases to trimming and J lost 8 bases; unmatched junction nucleotides: 4. This CDR3 has 14 residues. Looked up from germline, CDR1 is LNHDA and CDR2 is SQIVND (reference sequence).

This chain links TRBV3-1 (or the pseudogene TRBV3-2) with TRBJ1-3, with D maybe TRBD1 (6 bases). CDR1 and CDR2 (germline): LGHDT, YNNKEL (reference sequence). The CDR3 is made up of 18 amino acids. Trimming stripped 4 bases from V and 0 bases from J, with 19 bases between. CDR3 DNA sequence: TGTGCCAGCAGCCGCAGGGCGGTCAGGGGATCCTCTGGAAACACCATATATTTT. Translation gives CASSRRAVRGSSGNTIYF.

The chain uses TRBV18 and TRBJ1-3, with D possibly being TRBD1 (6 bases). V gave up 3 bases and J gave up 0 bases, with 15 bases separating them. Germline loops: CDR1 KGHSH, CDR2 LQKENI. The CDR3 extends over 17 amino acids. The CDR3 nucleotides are TGTGCCAGCTCACCTTTGGACAGCCTCAGCTCTGGAAACACCATATATTTT. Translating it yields CASSPLDSLSSGNTIYF.

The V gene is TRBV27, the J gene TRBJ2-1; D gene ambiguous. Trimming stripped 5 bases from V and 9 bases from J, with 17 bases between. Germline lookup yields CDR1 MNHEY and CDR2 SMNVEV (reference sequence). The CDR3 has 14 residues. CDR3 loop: CASSLQEAHAEQFF. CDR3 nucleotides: TGTGCCAGCAGTCTGCAAGAGGCACACGCTGAGCAGTTCTTC.

This chain's CDR3 is CASSLTAGSYNEQFF. The CDR3, as DNA: TGCGCCAGCAGCTTGACGGCGGGCTCCTACAATGAGCAGTTCTTC. The chain combines TRBV5-1 with TRBJ2-1, with D possibly TRBD2 on 5 matching bases. V gave up 1 base and J gave up 0 bases, with 8 bases separating them. CDR1 is SGHRS, CDR2 YFSETQ, per germline. This CDR3 is built from 15 residues.

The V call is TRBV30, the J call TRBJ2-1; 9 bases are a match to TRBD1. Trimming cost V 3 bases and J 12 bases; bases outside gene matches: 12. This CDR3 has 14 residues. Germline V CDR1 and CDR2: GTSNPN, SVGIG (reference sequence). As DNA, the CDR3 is TGTGCCTGGAGCGGAAAATCCGACAGGGGGTCGCAGTTCTTC. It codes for CAWSGKSDRGSQFF. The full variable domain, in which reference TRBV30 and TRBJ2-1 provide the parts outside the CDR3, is SQTIHQWPATLVQPVGSPLSLECTVEGTSNPNLYWYRQAAGRGLQLLFYSVGIGQISSEVPQNLSASRPQDRQFILSSKKLLLSDSGFYLCAWSGKSDRGSQFFGPGTRLTVL.

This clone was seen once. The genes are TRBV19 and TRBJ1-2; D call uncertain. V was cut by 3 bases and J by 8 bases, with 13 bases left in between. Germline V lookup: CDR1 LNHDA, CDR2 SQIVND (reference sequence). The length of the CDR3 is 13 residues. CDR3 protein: CASSINGFTGYTF. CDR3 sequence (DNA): TGTGCCAGTAGTATTAACGGCTTTACGGGCTACACCTTC.

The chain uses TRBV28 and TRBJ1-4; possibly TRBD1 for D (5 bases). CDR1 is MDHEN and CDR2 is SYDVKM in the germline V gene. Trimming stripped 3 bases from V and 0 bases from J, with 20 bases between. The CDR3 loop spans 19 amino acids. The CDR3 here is CASSFSPRQGLATNEKLFF. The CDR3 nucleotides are TGTGCCAGCAGTTTTTCACCCAGGCAGGGTCTTGCAACTAATGAAAAACTGTTTTTT.

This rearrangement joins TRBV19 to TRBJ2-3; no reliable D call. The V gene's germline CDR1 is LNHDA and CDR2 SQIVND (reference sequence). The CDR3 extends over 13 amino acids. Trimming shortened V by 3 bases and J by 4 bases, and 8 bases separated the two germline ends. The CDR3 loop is CASSIPAADTQYF. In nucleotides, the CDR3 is TGTGCCAGTAGTATCCCAGCCGCAGATACGCAGTATTTT.

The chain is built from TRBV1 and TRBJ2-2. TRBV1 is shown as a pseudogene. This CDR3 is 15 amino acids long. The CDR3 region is CTSSQRGAGSGELFF. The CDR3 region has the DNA TGCACCAGCAGTCAAAGAGGAGCAGGATCCGGGGAGCTGTTTTTT.

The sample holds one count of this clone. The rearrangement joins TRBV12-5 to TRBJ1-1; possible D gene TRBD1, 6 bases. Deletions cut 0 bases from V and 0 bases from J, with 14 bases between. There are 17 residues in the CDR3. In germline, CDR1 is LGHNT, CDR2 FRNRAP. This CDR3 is CASGLVRGGVMNTEAFF. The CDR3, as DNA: TGTGCTAGTGGTTTGGTGCGGGGGGGCGTCATGAACACTGAAGCTTTCTTT.

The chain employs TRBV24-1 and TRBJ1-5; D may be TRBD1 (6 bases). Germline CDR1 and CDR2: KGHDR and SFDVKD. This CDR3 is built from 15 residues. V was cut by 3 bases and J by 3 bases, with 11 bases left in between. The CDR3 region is CATSDTDSFNQPQHF. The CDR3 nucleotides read TGTGCCACCAGTGATACGGACAGCTTCAATCAGCCCCAGCATTTT.

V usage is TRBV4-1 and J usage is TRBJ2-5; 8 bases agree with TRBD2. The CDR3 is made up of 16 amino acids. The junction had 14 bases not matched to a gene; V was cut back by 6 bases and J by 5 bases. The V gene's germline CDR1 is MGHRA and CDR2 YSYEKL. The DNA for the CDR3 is TGCGCCAGCAGATCCAGGGCTAGCGGGTGGCTGGAGACCCAGTACTTC. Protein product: CASRSRASGWLETQYF.

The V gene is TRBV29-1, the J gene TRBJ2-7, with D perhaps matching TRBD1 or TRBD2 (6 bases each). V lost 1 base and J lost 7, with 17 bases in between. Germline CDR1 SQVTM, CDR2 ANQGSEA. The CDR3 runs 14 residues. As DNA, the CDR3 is TGCAGCGTTGAAGCGGGTAGGGGGGTAGGGGAGCAGTACTTC. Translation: CSVEAGRGVGEQYF.

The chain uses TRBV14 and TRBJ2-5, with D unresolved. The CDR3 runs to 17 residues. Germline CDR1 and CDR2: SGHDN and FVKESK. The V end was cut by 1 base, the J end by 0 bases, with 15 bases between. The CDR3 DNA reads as TGTGCCAGCAGCCAAGCGAGTTTGACCCTGTACCAAGAGACCCAGTACTTC. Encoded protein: CASSQASLTLYQETQYF.

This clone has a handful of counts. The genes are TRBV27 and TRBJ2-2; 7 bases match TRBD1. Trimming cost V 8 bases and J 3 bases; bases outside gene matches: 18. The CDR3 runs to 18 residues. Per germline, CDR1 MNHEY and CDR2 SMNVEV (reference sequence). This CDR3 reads CASGSPTDRPRDTGELFF. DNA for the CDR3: TGTGCCAGCGGATCCCCGACGGACAGGCCGAGGGACACCGGGGAGCTGTTTTTT.

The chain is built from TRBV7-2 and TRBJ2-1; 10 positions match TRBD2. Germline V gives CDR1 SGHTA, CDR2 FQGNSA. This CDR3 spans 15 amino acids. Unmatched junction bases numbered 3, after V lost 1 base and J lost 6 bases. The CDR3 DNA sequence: TGTGCCAGCAGCTTAGGGTCTAGCGGGGGCAATGAGCAGTTCTTC. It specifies CASSLGSSGGNEQFF.

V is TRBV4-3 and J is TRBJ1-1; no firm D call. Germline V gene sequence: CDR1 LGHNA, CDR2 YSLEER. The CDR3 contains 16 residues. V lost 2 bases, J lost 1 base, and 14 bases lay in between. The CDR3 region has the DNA TGCGCCAGCAGCCAATCTAGGACGTCCAAGAACACTGAAGCTTTCTTT. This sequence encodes CASSQSRTSKNTEAFF.

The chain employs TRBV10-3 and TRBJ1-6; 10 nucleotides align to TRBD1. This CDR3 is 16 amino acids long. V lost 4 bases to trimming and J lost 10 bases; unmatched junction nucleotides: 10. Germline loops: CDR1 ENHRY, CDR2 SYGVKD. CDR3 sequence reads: CAISGFRDRGGSPLHF. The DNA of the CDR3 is TGTGCCATCAGTGGATTCCGGGACAGGGGTGGGTCACCCCTCCACTTT.

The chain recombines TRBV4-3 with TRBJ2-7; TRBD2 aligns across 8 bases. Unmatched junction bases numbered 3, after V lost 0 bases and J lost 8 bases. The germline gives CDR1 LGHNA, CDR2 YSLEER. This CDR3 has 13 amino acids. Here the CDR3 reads CASSQESGGKQYF. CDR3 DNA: TGCGCCAGCAGCCAAGAGTCGGGGGGGAAGCAGTACTTC.

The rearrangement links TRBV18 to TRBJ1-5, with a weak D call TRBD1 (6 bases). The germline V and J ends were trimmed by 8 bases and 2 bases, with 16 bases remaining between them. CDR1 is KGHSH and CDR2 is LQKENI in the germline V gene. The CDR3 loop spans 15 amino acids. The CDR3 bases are TGTGCCAGCCCAAAACAGGGCGGCGGCAATCAGCCCCAGCATTTT. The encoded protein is CASPKQGGGNQPQHF. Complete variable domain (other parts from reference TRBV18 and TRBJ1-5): NAGVMQNPRHLVRRRGQEARLRCSPMKGHSHVYWYRQLPEEGLKFMVYLQKENIIDESGMPKERFSAEFPKEGPSILRIQQVVRGDSAAYFCASPKQGGGNQPQHFGDGTRLSIL.

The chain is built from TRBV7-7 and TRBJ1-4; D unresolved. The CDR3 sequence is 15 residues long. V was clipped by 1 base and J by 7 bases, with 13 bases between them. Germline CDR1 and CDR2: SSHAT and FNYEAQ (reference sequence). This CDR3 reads CASSLGGHQIEKLFF. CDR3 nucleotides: TGTGCCAGCAGCTTAGGAGGGCACCAGATTGAAAAACTGTTTTTT.

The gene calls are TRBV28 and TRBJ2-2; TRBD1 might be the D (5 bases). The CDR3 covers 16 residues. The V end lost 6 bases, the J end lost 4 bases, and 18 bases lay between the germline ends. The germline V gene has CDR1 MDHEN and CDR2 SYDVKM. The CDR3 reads CASSYTQLQVTGELFF. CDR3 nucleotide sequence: TGTGCCAGCAGCTACACCCAACTACAGGTCACCGGGGAGCTGTTTTTT.

The CDR3 DNA reads TGTGCCAGCAGCCAAGGGGTCGGGACCCAGTACTTC. Translating gives CASSQGVGTQYF. The rearrangement links TRBV3-1 (or the pseudogene TRBV3-2) to TRBJ2-5; D is uncertain. From germline, CDR1 is LGHDT and CDR2 YNNKEL (reference sequence). CDR3 size: 12 residues. Trimming stripped 1 base from V and 7 bases from J, with 7 bases between.

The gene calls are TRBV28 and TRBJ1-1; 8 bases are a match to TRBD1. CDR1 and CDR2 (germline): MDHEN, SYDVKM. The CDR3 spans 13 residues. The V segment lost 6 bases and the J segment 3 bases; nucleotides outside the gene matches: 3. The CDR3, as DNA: TGTGCCAGCAGAGGGACAGGATACACTGAAGCTTTCTTT. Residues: CASRGTGYTEAFF.